Listed below are T cell receptor beta chains from one sample, sequenced in a study of spatial heterogeneity in lung cancer. TCRdb ran MiXCR on the 5' RACE reads and lists one entry per CDR3 protein. The sample shows 8,500 to 14,000 distinct CDR3 sequences, 12% of them seen only once. The sequencing used lung tumor tissue, collected at surgery. These receptors were obtained from a female donor with early-stage non-small cell lung cancer. The CDR3 runs from the conserved cysteine through the conserved F or W. D genes are given only for firm matches. The size field is filled for only some rows; it gives once, few, many or a size class.

cdr3_length j_call clone_size d_call v_call cdr3_nt cdr3_aa
14 TRBJ2-5 medium-sized NA TRBV7-6 TGTGCCAGCAGCCGCATGGCGGGAAGTGAGACCCAGTACTTC CASSRMAGSETQYF
13 TRBJ2-2 NA TRBD2 TRBV7-9 TGTGCCAGCAGCGTTACTAGCGGCGGGGAGCTGTTTTTT CASSVTSGGELFF
17 TRBJ2-1 NA TRBD1 TRBV7-2 TGTGCCAGCAGCTTGATGTGGACAGGGTCGTCCTACAATGAGCAGTTCTTC CASSLMWTGSSYNEQFF
14 TRBJ1-4 NA NA TRBV4-2 TGTGCCAGCAGCCAAGACAGGGTGGCTGAAAAACTGTTTTTT CASSQDRVAEKLFF
14 TRBJ2-3 NA NA TRBV7-2 TGTGCCAGCAGCCCCCCAGTCCCGAAAGATACGCAGTATTTT CASSPPVPKDTQYF
11 TRBJ2-7 medium-sized NA TRBV30 TGTGCCTGGAGTTGGGGAAGCGAGCAGTACTTC CAWSWGSEQYF
13 TRBJ1-1 many NA TRBV11-2 TGTGCCAGCAGCTTAGAGTTGAGCACTGAAGCTTTCTTT CASSLELSTEAFF
13 TRBJ2-5 NA TRBD2 TRBV6-2/TRBV6-3 TGTGCCAGCAGCCGCGCCGGGGGGAAGACCCAGTACTTC CASSRAGGKTQYF
15 TRBJ2-2 NA NA TRBV7-9 TGTGCCAGCAGCTTAGTCCAGGGGAGGACCGGGGAGCTGTTTTTT CASSLVQGRTGELFF
14 TRBJ1-6 NA NA TRBV13 TGTGCCAGCAGCTTGACAAGGGTTAATTCACCCCTCCACTTT CASSLTRVNSPLHF
15 TRBJ1-2 few NA TRBV18 TGTGCCAGCTCACCAGAAAGGGGATTCGACTATGGCTACACCTTC CASSPERGFDYGYTF
15 TRBJ1-1 medium-sized NA TRBV6-2/TRBV6-3 TGTGCCAGCAGTTACTCGGTGACGCTGAACACTGAAGCTTTCTTT CASSYSVTLNTEAFF
17 TRBJ2-2 NA TRBD1 TRBV7-2 TGTGCCAGCAGTCCCCCCCGAGGGACAGCGAACACCGGGGAGCTGTTTTTT CASSPPRGTANTGELFF
15 TRBJ1-2 medium-sized NA TRBV7-9 TGTGCCAGCAGCTCTAGAGCCCAGGGCCCGTATGGCTACACCTTC CASSSRAQGPYGYTF
16 TRBJ1-2 many NA TRBV19 TGTGCCAGTAGTGTCGACACAGGACCCACCAGCTATGGCTACACCTTC CASSVDTGPTSYGYTF
13 TRBJ2-5 NA NA TRBV10-1 TGCGCCAGCAGTGAGTCGTCAGGTGGGACCCAGTACTTC CASSESSGGTQYF
15 TRBJ1-2 NA NA TRBV6-6 TGTGCCAGCAGTCGGGACTTTCTAGGGGACTATGGCTACACCTTC CASSRDFLGDYGYTF
16 TRBJ2-3 medium-sized TRBD2 TRBV30 TGTGCCTGGAGTAGACTAGCGGGGGGCGGGACAGATACGCAGTATTTT CAWSRLAGGGTDTQYF
13 TRBJ2-2 few NA TRBV7-9 TGTGCCAGCAGCTTAGAAATGACGGGGGAGCTGTTTTTT CASSLEMTGELFF
11 TRBJ2-3 many NA TRBV15 TGTGCCACCAGCAGGACAGATACGCAGTATTTT CATSRTDTQYF
18 TRBJ2-7 NA TRBD2 TRBV7-8 TGTGCCAGCAGCTCCAAGGGACTAGCGGGAGGGCCTACCCACGAGCAGTACTTC CASSSKGLAGGPTHEQYF
16 TRBJ1-5 many TRBD1 TRBV12-3/TRBV12-4 TGTGCCAGCAGTGCCCTTGGGACAGGCCTTAATCAGCCCCAGCATTTT CASSALGTGLNQPQHF
14 TRBJ1-1 NA NA TRBV5-1 TGCGCCAGCAGCTACAGTGGAGTGAACACTGAAGCTTTCTTT CASSYSGVNTEAFF
16 TRBJ2-3 many NA TRBV7-6 TGTGCCAGCAGCTTAGGACCCATAACTAGCACAGATACGCAGTATTTT CASSLGPITSTDTQYF
16 TRBJ2-3 medium-sized NA TRBV7-9 TGTGCCAGCAGCCCGACCGGGACTCGAAGCACAGATACGCAGTATTTT CASSPTGTRSTDTQYF
16 TRBJ1-6 few NA TRBV7-2 TGTGCCAGCAGCTCGCCCGCGTGGGGGGATAATTCACCCCTCCACTTT CASSSPAWGDNSPLHF
14 TRBJ1-2 many TRBD1 TRBV6-1 TGTGCCAGCAGTGAACCGGGACAGCCTTATGGCTACACCTTC CASSEPGQPYGYTF
17 TRBJ2-5 NA TRBD2 TRBV7-9 TGTGCCAGCAGCTTAGCGGGTATGACTAGCGGGGTAAAGACCCAGTACTTC CASSLAGMTSGVKTQYF
15 TRBJ1-5 many NA TRBV6-1 TGTGCCAGCAAAAAGGACAGCCAAAGCAATCAGCCCCAGCATTTT CASKKDSQSNQPQHF
13 TRBJ1-2 many NA TRBV20-1 TGCAGTGCTAGCCGCCTCGCTAACTATGGCTACACCTTC CSASRLANYGYTF
14 TRBJ2-3 NA NA TRBV7-2 TGTGCCAGCAGCCAGACGGGGCGCACAGATACGCAGTATTTT CASSQTGRTDTQYF
15 TRBJ2-3 many NA TRBV18 TGTGCCAGCTCACCACTAGCTTCGGCCACAGATACGCAGTATTTT CASSPLASATDTQYF
15 TRBJ2-7 large TRBD1 TRBV27 TGTGCCAGCAGTGAATGGGGGACAGGGGGCAGGGAGCAGTACTTC CASSEWGTGGREQYF
13 TRBJ2-3 NA NA TRBV6-2/TRBV6-3 TGTGCCAGCAGTACCCGGGACACAGATACGCAGTATTTT CASSTRDTDTQYF
14 TRBJ2-5 many NA TRBV20-1 TGCAGTGCTAAGTCGACAGCCTATCAAGAGACCCAGTACTTC CSAKSTAYQETQYF
13 TRBJ1-4 medium-sized NA TRBV7-9 TGTGCCACGGCCCGGTTTTCTAATGAAAAACTGTTTTTT CATARFSNEKLFF
13 TRBJ2-7 many NA TRBV27 TGTGCCAGCAGTTTATCGGGCTCACCCGAGCAGTACTTC CASSLSGSPEQYF
13 TRBJ2-5 NA NA TRBV29-1 TGCAGCGTTGCAGGGTATGGACAAGAGACCCAGTACTTC CSVAGYGQETQYF
16 TRBJ2-7 medium-sized NA TRBV3-1 TGTGCCAGCAGCCAAGATGGGGGGTCCAGCTCCTACGAGCAGTACTTC CASSQDGGSSSYEQYF
15 TRBJ1-2 NA NA TRBV7-3 TGTGCCAGCAGCTTAAACCCAGGGGAGGTCTATGGCTACACCTTC CASSLNPGEVYGYTF
13 TRBJ2-1 many NA TRBV2 TGTGCCAGCAGTAACGCCATTGGCAATGAGCAGTTCTTC CASSNAIGNEQFF
11 TRBJ2-7 many NA TRBV30 TGTGCAATAGCCAGCCCCTACGAGCAGTACTTC CAIASPYEQYF
14 TRBJ1-6 NA TRBD1 TRBV20-1 TGCAGTGCAGCCCGGGACAGGGAGATTTCACCCCTCCACTTT CSAARDREISPLHF
16 TRBJ2-6 NA TRBD1 TRBV5-1 TGCGCCAGCAGCTACGGACAGGGGAATGGGGCCAACGTCCTGACTTTC CASSYGQGNGANVLTF
15 TRBJ2-3 NA NA TRBV5-8 TGTGCCAGCAGCTTGGCCGAGGGGTGGGCAGATACGCAGTATTTT CASSLAEGWADTQYF
14 TRBJ2-7 few NA TRBV19 TGTGCCAGTAGCCCCAACCCCTCGACCTACGAGCAGTACTTC CASSPNPSTYEQYF
15 TRBJ2-1 NA NA TRBV5-1 TGCGCCAGCAGCTTGTCAGCGGAGATGTACAATGAGCAGTTCTTC CASSLSAEMYNEQFF
15 TRBJ2-3 many NA TRBV19 TGTGCCAGTAGTCCCCACCTGCAGATGTCAGATACGCAGTATTTT CASSPHLQMSDTQYF
13 TRBJ1-1 many NA TRBV7-3 TGTGCCAGCAGCTTCCACGGGAACACTGAAGCTTTCTTT CASSFHGNTEAFF
14 TRBJ2-1 NA NA TRBV7-9 TGTGCCAGCCAGGGACAAGGTCCTTACAATGAGCAGTTCTTC CASQGQGPYNEQFF
13 TRBJ2-3 NA NA TRBV6-4 TGTGCCAGCAGTACCTCCTCCTGGGATACGCAGTATTTT CASSTSSWDTQYF
13 TRBJ1-1 many NA TRBV6-2/TRBV6-3 TGTGCCAGCCATGGAACAGGGAGGACTGAAGCTTTCTTT CASHGTGRTEAFF
13 TRBJ2-7 NA NA TRBV12-3/TRBV12-4 TGTGCCAGCACCATCGGACAGACCTACGAGCAGTACTTC CASTIGQTYEQYF
15 TRBJ2-2 few NA TRBV7-3 TGTGCCAGCAGTCCGCGACTAGCGAACACCGGGGAGCTGTTTTTT CASSPRLANTGELFF
14 TRBJ2-1 large TRBD2 TRBV5-1 TGCGCCAGCAGCTTGGGGACTAGCAGCAATGAGCAGTTCTTC CASSLGTSSNEQFF
13 TRBJ2-2 many NA TRBV7-6 TGTGCCAGCAGCTTTGACGTTACCGGGGAGCTGTTTTTT CASSFDVTGELFF
11 TRBJ1-1 medium-sized NA TRBV6-5 TGTGCCAGCAGTGGCAACACTGAAGCTTTCTTT CASSGNTEAFF
11 TRBJ2-1 many NA TRBV5-6 TGTGCCAGCAGCTTGGAGGGCGCTGAGTTCTTC CASSLEGAEFF
12 TRBJ1-2 many NA TRBV20-1 TGCAGTGCTAGTAAATCGGACTATGGCTACACCTTC CSASKSDYGYTF
13 TRBJ1-5 medium-sized NA TRBV4-3 TGCGCCAGCAGTTTATATAGCAATCAGCCCCAGCATTTT CASSLYSNQPQHF